These 20 T cell receptor beta chains were sequenced from one sample in a study of liver allograft versus peripheral blood T cells. The overall study: T cell receptor repertoires in transplanted livers were compared with those in recipients' peripheral blood.

TCRdb analysed the reads with MiXCR anew, one entry per CDR3 protein. The repertoire consists of over 2,500 distinct CDR3 sequences, with 13% to 15% occurring once and the leading ten covering around 43%. These receptors were collected from a human patient who had a liver transplant. The graft donor may account for some of the T cells.

This clonotype rates as medium-sized. The V and J genes are TRBV6-2 or TRBV6-3 and TRBJ1-5; D remains unclear. Trimming left V 6 bases short and J 0 bases short, with 12 bases between. Germline V lookup: CDR1 MNHEY, CDR2 SVGEGT. There are 15 residues in the CDR3. CDR3 in amino acids: CASSFGVDSNQPQHF. Here the CDR3 DNA reads TGTGCCAGCAGCTTTGGAGTAGATAGCAATCAGCCCCAGCATTTT.

This clonotype was found a few times. V usage is TRBV7-9 and J usage is TRBJ2-7, with 7 bases that match TRBD2. Germline CDR1 reads SEHNR; CDR2 reads FQNEAQ (reference sequence). The CDR3 sequence is 15 residues long. The V segment lost 4 bases and the J segment 3 bases; nucleotides outside the gene matches: 9. DNA for the CDR3: TGTGCCAGCAGCTCACCGTCTAGCGGTAGCTACGAGCAGTACTTC. Encoded protein: CASSSPSSGSYEQYF.

The chain combines TRBV30 with TRBJ2-6; D is uncertain. The CDR3 has 18 amino acids. CDR1 GTSNPN and CDR2 SVGIG come from the germline V gene (reference sequence). Trimming stripped 2 bases from V and 1 base from J, with 18 bases between. The CDR3 region is CAWSSVPYPFSGANVLTF. In nucleotides, the CDR3 is TGTGCCTGGAGTTCTGTCCCTTACCCCTTTTCTGGGGCCAACGTCCTGACTTTC. Filled out from reference TRBV30 and TRBJ2-6, the complete variable domain reads SQTIHQWPATLVQPVGSPLSLECTVEGTSNPNLYWYRQAAGRGLQLLFYSVGIGQISSEVPQNLSASRPQDRQFILSSKKLLLSDSGFYLCAWSSVPYPFSGANVLTFGAGSRLTVL.

As regards this clonotype: A far larger clone differs by one base, so this is likely a read error. V gene TRBV6-1 combines with J gene TRBJ1-1; no definite D call. Trimming stripped 5 bases from V and 1 base from J, with 11 bases between. Germline V gene data show CDR1 as MNHNS and CDR2 as SASEGT. There are 14 residues in the CDR3. CDR3 region: CASSPQLTNTEAFF. The CDR3 DNA reads as TGTGCCAGCAGTCCCCAACTTACGAACACTGAAGCTTTCTTT.

This clonotype was seen at least ten times. The chain is built from TRBV6-6 and TRBJ1-2; D remains ambiguous. V was cut by 5 bases and J by 3 bases, with 4 bases left in between. Germline CDR1 reads MNHNY; CDR2 reads SVGAGI (reference sequence). This CDR3 spans 11 amino acids. CDR3 region: CASSDDYGYTF. The DNA of the CDR3 is TGTGCCAGCAGTGATGACTATGGCTACACCTTC.

This clonotype was recorded many times. The rearrangement uses TRBV30 and TRBJ1-1; D uncertain. Germline assignment: CDR1 GTSNPN and CDR2 SVGIG (reference sequence). V was trimmed by 6 bases and J by 4 bases, leaving 15 bases between them. CDR3 length: 13 amino acids. The CDR3 nucleotides are TGTGCCTGCGCGAGGGATCTTTTCACTGAAGCTTTCTTT. It codes for CACARDLFTEAFF.

This clonotype was seen a few times. The rearrangement joins TRBV27 to TRBJ1-5, with unresolved D. Trimming cost V 8 bases and J 5 bases, with 13 bases left between them. The germline V gene encodes CDR1 MNHEY and CDR2 SMNVEV (reference sequence). The CDR3 is 13 amino acids. The CDR3 nucleotides read TGTGCCAGCGCTTGGAGTGCGGATCAGCCCCAGCATTTT. Its translation is CASAWSADQPQHF.

Only a few counts were recorded for this clonotype. The chain carries TRBV28 and TRBJ2-7; no definite D call. CDR1 is MDHEN and CDR2 is SYDVKM in the germline V gene. The CDR3 spans 13 residues. V shed 7 bases and J shed 4 bases, with 14 bases lying between them. The CDR3 protein is CASTIGVEYEQYF. The CDR3 DNA is TGTGCCAGCACCATAGGCGTAGAGTACGAGCAGTACTTC.

This clonotype ranks as medium-sized. This chain links TRBV30 with TRBJ1-1; a weak D match, TRBD1 (5 bases). The CDR3 loop spans 12 amino acids. V dropped 5 bases and J dropped 6 bases, with 13 bases sitting between them. Germline V lookup: CDR1 GTSNPN, CDR2 SVGIG (reference sequence). The chain's CDR3 is CAWGDGGAEAFF. The CDR3 DNA reads as TGTGCCTGGGGAGACGGGGGGGCTGAAGCTTTCTTT.

This clonotype is classed as large. The chain uses TRBV7-9 and TRBJ1-1, with TRBD1 identical over 7 bases. The germline V gene has CDR1 SEHNR and CDR2 FQNEAQ (reference sequence). The CDR3 covers 15 residues. J gave up 5 bases and V 5 bases, and 11 bases lay outside the gene matches. The CDR3 DNA reads as TGTGCCAGCAGCGTAAACAGGGGCAGAGGAACTGAAGCTTTCTTT. It encodes CASSVNRGRGTEAFF.

This clonotype was counted at least ten times. V and J are TRBV6-6 and TRBJ2-7, with TRBD1 matching 8 bases. Germline CDR1 is MNHNY and CDR2 is SVGAGI (reference sequence). The CDR3 is made up of 14 amino acids. V was pared by 1 base and J by 3 bases, with 2 bases of the junction left unmatched. The CDR3 DNA reads as TGTGCCAGCAGTTACTACGGACAGGGCTACGAGCAGTACTTC. This encodes CASSYYGQGYEQYF.

This clonotype is categorized as medium-sized. J is TRBJ1-1 and V is TRBV19; no firm D call. Looked up from germline, CDR1 is LNHDA and CDR2 is SQIVND (reference sequence). Trimming took 5 bases from V and 5 from J, leaving 18 bases between them. The CDR3 extends over 15 amino acids. This CDR3 reads CASSARSKLLTEAFF. The CDR3 region has the DNA TGTGCCAGTAGTGCACGGTCCAAACTCCTGACTGAAGCTTTCTTT.

This clonotype qualifies as medium-sized (0.01 to 0.1%). The gene calls are TRBV6-6 and TRBJ1-4, with D possibly TRBD1 on 6 matching bases. The CDR3 has 16 residues. The germline V gene has CDR1 MNHNY and CDR2 SVGAGI (reference sequence). Between the trimmed V and J ends, which lost 3 bases and 5 bases, there was a span of 16 bases. The CDR3 loop reads CASSYPPGQGNEKLFF. CDR3 coding DNA: TGTGCCAGCAGTTATCCCCCGGGCCAGGGGAATGAAAAACTGTTTTTT.

This clonotype was detected only a few times. V is TRBV2 and J is TRBJ1-4; no clear D. The CDR3 runs to 17 residues. Between the trimmed V and J ends, which lost 2 bases and 1 base, there was a span of 14 bases. Germline V gene lookup returns CDR1 SNHLY and CDR2 FYNNEI. DNA for the CDR3: TGTGCCAGCAGTGAAAGGACTTCCGAAGGAACTAATGAAAAACTGTTTTTT. Its protein product is CASSERTSEGTNEKLFF.

The chain couples TRBV9 to TRBJ2-7; no clear D gene. V was clipped by 0 bases and J by 3 bases, with 10 bases between them. From germline, CDR1 is SGDLS and CDR2 YYNGEE. The CDR3 loop spans 14 amino acids. CDR3 sequence (DNA): TGTGCCAGCAGCGTAGGGGTTAAGTTCTACGAGCAGTACTTC. This translates into CASSVGVKFYEQYF.

This clonotype is labeled medium-sized. The genes are TRBV18 and TRBJ1-1, with D uncertain. With 3 bases removed from V and 0 bases from J, the gap between germline ends came to 11 bases. The length of the CDR3 is 15 residues. Per germline, CDR1 KGHSH and CDR2 LQKENI. CDR3 loop: CASSPLLVMNTEAFF. CDR3 in DNA: TGTGCCAGCTCACCGTTGCTGGTTATGAACACTGAAGCTTTCTTT. Filled out from reference TRBV18 and TRBJ1-1, the complete variable domain reads NAGVMQNPRHLVRRRGQEARLRCSPMKGHSHVYWYRQLPEEGLKFMVYLQKENIIDESGMPKERFSAEFPKEGPSILRIQQVVRGDSAAYFCASSPLLVMNTEAFFGQGTRLTVV.

By share, this clonotype ranks as medium-sized. The rearrangement joins TRBV6-5 to TRBJ1-3; D call uncertain. CDR3 length: 16 amino acids. V was cut by 0 bases and J by 10 bases, with 19 bases left in between. Germline V lookup: CDR1 MNHEY, CDR2 SVGAGI. The CDR3 is CASSYSRDPFTWTIYF. DNA of the CDR3: TGTGCCAGCAGTTACTCGAGAGATCCATTTACATGGACCATATATTTT.

Within the sample, this clonotype is medium-sized (0.01 to 0.1%). J is TRBJ2-1 and V is TRBV18; perhaps TRBD1 as D (6 bases). The CDR3 extends over 14 amino acids. The V end was cut by 4 bases, the J end by 5 bases, with 12 bases between. The V gene's germline CDR1 is KGHSH and CDR2 LQKENI. The CDR3 coding sequence is TGTGCCAGCTCACTTTCCAGGGGCCACAATGAGCAGTTCTTC. It encodes CASSLSRGHNEQFF.

This clonotype has ten or more counts. V gene TRBV27 combines with J gene TRBJ1-4; D call uncertain. Germline-derived CDR1 and CDR2 are MNHEY and SMNVEV (reference sequence). Deletions cut 5 bases from V and 7 bases from J, with 14 bases between. The CDR3 contains 14 residues. CDR3 in amino acids: CASSERGRSEKLFF. In nucleotides, the CDR3 is TGTGCCAGCAGTGAGCGGGGTCGGAGTGAAAAACTGTTTTTT.

This clonotype is deemed medium-sized. The CDR3 nucleotides read TGTGCCAGCAGCTGGACGGACAGTTACTACGAGCAGTACTTC. As protein: CASSWTDSYYEQYF. The chain links TRBV5-6 to TRBJ2-7, with D maybe TRBD1 (6 bases). Trimming pared 3 bases from V and 3 bases from J, leaving 13 bases between. The CDR3 loop spans 14 amino acids. Per the germline V gene, CDR1 is SGHDT and CDR2 is YYEEEE.